These 24 T cell receptor beta chains were all obtained from the same sample, sequenced in a study of blood T cell repertoires in COVID-19. Sequencing was performed with immunoSEQ multiplex PCR; in TCRdb, only in-frame clones are kept and a portion is missing. The repertoire has approximately 140,000 clones, approximately 84% of them found once; the top ten carry roughly 9%. The sample was peripheral blood. The receptors come from a woman of 80 years or more in a cohort sampled during active or convalescent COVID-19.

The J gene is TRBJ1-2, the V gene TRBV3-1 (or the pseudogene TRBV3-2), with 7 bases lining up with TRBD1. The junction had 2 bases not matched to a gene; V was cut back by 1 base and J by 6 bases. The CDR3 has 13 residues. Germline V gives CDR1 LGHDT, CDR2 YNNKEL (reference sequence). Here the CDR3 DNA reads TGTGCCAGCAGCCAAGCACAGGGGAATGGCTACACCTTC. Its translation: CASSQAQGNGYTF.

The rearrangement links TRBV24-1 to TRBJ2-2; TRBD1 matches at 10 bases. V was clipped by 4 bases and J by 3 bases; unmatched bases: 1. This CDR3 has 15 amino acids. Per germline, CDR1 KGHDR and CDR2 SFDVKD. This chain's CDR3 is CATSEDRGDTGELFF. The DNA for the CDR3 is TGTGCCACCAGTGAGGACAGGGGGGACACCGGGGAGCTGTTTTTT.

There are a few counts of this clone. The CDR3 here is CASSYSSSGGAHEQFF. DNA for the CDR3: TGTGCCAGCAGTTACTCGAGTAGCGGGGGGGCCCATGAGCAGTTCTTC. The rearrangement links TRBV6-5 to TRBJ2-1, with 11 nucleotides matching TRBD2. Germline values: CDR1 MNHEY, CDR2 SVGAGI. There are 16 residues in the CDR3. The junction had 6 bases not matched to a gene; V was cut back by 0 bases and J by 8 bases.

The J gene is TRBJ1-4, the V gene TRBV5-1, with TRBD1 as a possible D gene (6 bases). Germline values: CDR1 SGHRS, CDR2 YFSETQ. Deletions cut 3 bases from V and 13 bases from J, with 13 bases between. The CDR3 runs to 12 residues. The CDR3 sequence: CASSSAGERLFF. CDR3 DNA: TGCGCCAGCAGCTCGGCAGGGGAGAGACTGTTTTTT.

The chain has TRBV5-4 and TRBJ2-2, with D possibly being TRBD2 (5 bases). The CDR3 has 18 residues. The ends were cut back, 1 base at V and 2 bases at J, with 18 bases in the middle. From germline, CDR1 is SGHNT and CDR2 YYREEE (reference sequence). CDR3 region: CASSLRPHIGVNTGELFF. The CDR3 nucleotides are TGTGCCAGCAGCTTGCGACCCCATATCGGGGTTAACACCGGGGAGCTGTTTTTT.

V usage is TRBV27 and J usage is TRBJ2-2; the match to TRBD1 covers 9 bases. Germline loops: CDR1 MNHEY, CDR2 SMNVEV (reference sequence). Trimming cost V 4 bases and J 4 bases; bases outside gene matches: 4. The CDR3 has 15 residues. CDR3 in amino acids: CASSSPTGGTGELFF. The CDR3 bases are TGTGCCAGCAGTTCCCCGACAGGGGGCACCGGGGAGCTGTTTTTT.

This rearrangement joins TRBV7-8 to TRBJ2-6; 9 bases are a match to TRBD1. The CDR3 spans 17 residues. Losses at the gene ends were 3 bases for V and 2 bases for J; bases not matched to a gene: 5. Germline assignment: CDR1 SGHVS and CDR2 FQNEAQ. As DNA, the CDR3 is TGTGCCAGCAGCTTGGGACAGGGAATAGCTGGGGCCAACGTCCTGACTTTC. This codes for CASSLGQGIAGANVLTF.

The chain couples TRBV30 to TRBJ2-5; 8 bases fit TRBD2. CDR1 is GTSNPN, CDR2 SVGIG, per germline (reference sequence). There are 13 residues in the CDR3. The V segment lost 2 bases and the J segment 5 bases; nucleotides outside the gene matches: 4. CDR3 amino acids: CAWSLLAVETQYF. The DNA of the CDR3 is TGTGCCTGGAGTTTACTAGCGGTTGAGACCCAGTACTTC.

The chain uses TRBV6-1 and TRBJ1-2, with a weak D call TRBD1 (5 bases). V lost 1 base and J 2 bases, leaving 14 bases between the germline ends. Per germline, CDR1 MNHNS and CDR2 SASEGT. The CDR3 sequence is 16 residues long. The CDR3: CASSEVFPGHNYGYTF. CDR3 in DNA: TGTGCCAGCAGTGAAGTTTTTCCAGGGCACAACTATGGCTACACCTTC.

The J gene is TRBJ1-1, the V gene TRBV5-1, with 8 nucleotides matching TRBD1. Germline CDR1 SGHRS, CDR2 YFSETQ. Trimming removed 4 bases from V and 7 bases from J; junction bases left unmatched: 6. The CDR3 runs to 13 residues. As DNA, the CDR3 is TGCGCCAGCAGCAAGGACAGGGTAATTGAAGCTTTCTTT. Translated, it gives CASSKDRVIEAFF.

The chain combines TRBV4-1 with TRBJ2-1; 10 bases are a match to TRBD2. The V gene's germline CDR1 is MGHRA and CDR2 YSYEKL. With V trimmed by 0 bases and J by 4 bases, 6 bases remained unmatched. The CDR3 spans 17 residues. CDR3 amino acids: CASSQEVAGGLYNEQFF. CDR3 coding DNA: TGCGCCAGCAGCCAAGAGGTAGCGGGGGGACTTTACAATGAGCAGTTCTTC.

Only a few counts were recorded for this clone. The rearrangement joins TRBV6-1 to TRBJ1-5; D is perhaps TRBD1 (5 bases). There are 11 residues in the CDR3. V was cut by 3 bases and J by 9 bases, with 6 bases left in between. Looked up from germline, CDR1 is MNHNS and CDR2 is SASEGT. The DNA for the CDR3 is TGTGCCAGCAGTGATCAGGGGCCCCAGCATTTT. Protein sequence: CASSDQGPQHF.

This clone has only one observation. The chain combines TRBV9 with TRBJ2-7, with TRBD1 identical over 8 bases. This CDR3 has 14 amino acids. Germline values: CDR1 SGDLS, CDR2 YYNGEE. The trim removed 3 bases at V and 0 bases at J, leaving 2 bases unmatched. The CDR3 nucleotides read TGTGCCAGCAGCGCCACAGGGGGCTCCTACGAGCAGTACTTC. Amino acid sequence: CASSATGGSYEQYF.

The chain is built from TRBV7-3 and TRBJ2-1, with 7 nucleotides matching TRBD1. The CDR3 extends over 13 amino acids. Germline values: CDR1 SGHTA, CDR2 FQGTGA. V was pared by 5 bases and J by 9 bases, with 7 bases of the junction left unmatched. Written as DNA, the CDR3 is TGTGCCAGCAGCCCACAGGGGCCGGGTGAGCAGTTCTTC. Its protein is CASSPQGPGEQFF.

The V call is TRBV5-1, the J call TRBJ2-5, with 8 bases identical to TRBD2. This CDR3 is 14 amino acids long. J lost 4 bases, V lost 5 bases, and 7 bases had no gene match. CDR1 is SGHRS and CDR2 is YFSETQ in the germline V gene. For the CDR3, the DNA is TGCGCCAGCAGGACCGGACTAGCCTCAGAGACCCAGTACTTC. This codes for CASRTGLASETQYF.

CDR3 DNA sequence: TGTGCCAGCAGTTACGGACATAGGGAGACCCAGTACTTC. Amino acid sequence: CASSYGHRETQYF. The genes are TRBV6-5 and TRBJ2-5; D might be TRBD1 (5 bases). The germline gives CDR1 MNHEY, CDR2 SVGAGI. V was trimmed by 2 bases and J by 5 bases, leaving 9 bases between them. The CDR3 consists of 13 residues.

The chain joins TRBV5-6 to TRBJ1-4; possible D gene TRBD1, 5 bases. V was trimmed by 1 base and J by 8 bases, leaving 12 bases between them. There are 14 residues in the CDR3. The V gene's germline CDR1 is SGHDT and CDR2 YYEEEE. The CDR3 loop reads CASSLRQGGEKLFF. The CDR3 DNA sequence: TGTGCCAGCAGCTTGCGCCAGGGTGGAGAAAAACTGTTTTTT. Full variable domain (outside the CDR3, taken from reference TRBV5-6 and TRBJ1-4): DAGVTQSPTHLIKTRGQQVTLRCSPKSGHDTVSWYQQALGQGPQFIFQYYEEEERQRGNFPDRFSGHQFPNYSSELNVNALLLGDSALYLCASSLRQGGEKLFFGSGTQLSVL.

DNA for the CDR3: TGTGCCAGCAGCCAGGCCGGGACAGAAAGTAACTATGGCTACACCTTC. This encodes CASSQAGTESNYGYTF. The chain links TRBV3-1 (or the pseudogene TRBV3-2) to TRBJ1-2; 7 bases agree with TRBD1. Germline V CDR1 and CDR2: LGHDT, YNNKEL (reference sequence). After removal of 3 bases from V and 1 base from J, the junction contained 8 bases not matched to a gene. This CDR3 is 16 amino acids long.

The rearrangement joins TRBV19 to TRBJ2-1, with 12 nucleotides matching TRBD1. From germline, CDR1 is LNHDA and CDR2 SQIVND (reference sequence). V was clipped by 3 bases and J by 6 bases; unmatched bases: 3. This CDR3 has 15 amino acids. This CDR3 reads CASSMGTGGLNEQFF. Written as DNA, the CDR3 is TGTGCCAGTAGTATGGGGACAGGGGGCCTCAATGAGCAGTTCTTC. Full variable domain (missing parts from reference TRBV19 and TRBJ2-1): DGGITQSPKYLFRKEGQNVTLSCEQNLNHDAMYWYRQDPGQGLRLIYYSQIVNDFQKGDIAEGYSVSREKKESFPLTVTSAQKNPTAFYLCASSMGTGGLNEQFFGPGTRLTVL.

CDR3 in DNA: TGTGCCATCAGTAAGGGGTTCAGAGATACGCAGTATTTT. This translates into CAISKGFRDTQYF. The chain combines TRBV10-3 with TRBJ2-3, with a possible D match to TRBD1 (5 bases). The V gene lost 5 bases and the J gene lost 5 bases, with 11 bases spanning the gap. The germline CDR1 and CDR2 sequences are ENHRY and SYGVKD. CDR3 size: 13 residues.

The rearrangement uses TRBV19 and TRBJ1-2; TRBD1 aligns across 7 bases. V lost 7 bases and J lost 5; bases outside the gene matches: 16. This CDR3 has 16 amino acids. Germline V gives CDR1 LNHDA, CDR2 SQIVND (reference sequence). The CDR3 nucleotides are TGTGCCAGTAAAACCCCTTTAAGAGGGGGCATTTATGGCTACACCTTC. Encoded protein: CASKTPLRGGIYGYTF. Full variable domain (remainder filled in from reference TRBV19 and TRBJ1-2): DGGITQSPKYLFRKEGQNVTLSCEQNLNHDAMYWYRQDPGQGLRLIYYSQIVNDFQKGDIAEGYSVSREKKESFPLTVTSAQKNPTAFYLCASKTPLRGGIYGYTFGSGTRLTVV.

Only a few counts were recorded for this clone. The chain has TRBV7-9 and TRBJ1-3, with D unclear. There are 16 residues in the CDR3. Trimming cost V 5 bases and J 5 bases, with 19 bases left between them. The V gene's germline CDR1 is SEHNR and CDR2 FQNEAQ (reference sequence). This chain's CDR3 is CASSPTAGIRRNTIYF. For the CDR3, the DNA is TGTGCCAGCAGCCCGACCGCGGGGATTCGACGAAACACCATATATTTT.

The CDR3 nucleotides read TGTGCCAGCAGCCCCGGACAGGGGTACCCCTCCTATGGCTACACCTTC. Translating gives CASSPGQGYPSYGYTF. The gene calls are TRBV4-2 and TRBJ1-2; TRBD1 agrees at 9 bases. There are 16 residues in the CDR3. CDR1 and CDR2 from the germline V gene are LGHNA and YNFKEQ. With 4 bases clipped from V and 4 bases from J, the junction kept 10 bases outside the gene matches.

The rearrangement uses TRBV27 and TRBJ2-2; 8 bases map to TRBD1. Germline V gene lookup returns CDR1 MNHEY and CDR2 SMNVEV (reference sequence). Trimming removed 5 bases from V and 7 bases from J; junction bases left unmatched: 6. The length of the CDR3 is 14 residues. The CDR3 DNA sequence: TGTGCCAGCAGTCGACAGGGGACCATCGGGGAGCTGTTTTTT. Protein sequence: CASSRQGTIGELFF.